This T cell receptor (beta chain) was found in a study of T cell repertoires in cytomegalovirus infection. Study-level background: Well-studied HLA-B-restricted CMV epitopes were used in the study alongside recently identified HLA-C-restricted ones. Matching HLA type, along with CMV infection, was indicated by public TCR beta signatures. Study-level findings and limits: HLA-C-restricted CMV-specific TCR beta clonotypes were dominant in the ex vivo response. Summed frequency of shared TCR beta families picked out CMV carriers who also had the relevant HLA.

V lost 0 bases to trimming and J lost 4 bases; unmatched junction nucleotides: 11. Germline V gives CDR1 MNHEY, CDR2 SVGEGT. CDR3 length equals 18 residues. TCRdb reprocessed the reads via MiXCR and lists one record per CDR3 protein. The data contain 20,000 to 25,000 distinct CDR3 sequences, about 42% of them seen just once; the ten biggest clones take up approximately 96%. This clonotype has a handful of counts. The antigen remains undetermined. This receptor was taken from a human donor in good health (CMV status not recorded). Some clones in this sample may be carry-over from other donors' samples. The specimen was CD8+ T cells from cultured PBMCs, collected from culture after CMV antigen stimulation. This chain links TRBV6-2 or TRBV6-3 with TRBJ2-2; 7 positions match TRBD2. CDR3 sequence reads: CASSYSIRGGGPTGELFF. As DNA, the CDR3 is TGTGCCAGCAGTTACTCGATTCGGGGCGGGGGACCCACCGGGGAGCTGTTTTTT.